This T cell receptor beta chain was recorded in a study of cytomegalovirus exposure and HLA in healthy donors. Turning to the study itself: Falling in the Caucasian-associated ancestry cluster were 81% of 398 genotyped donors.

Study observations and caveats: What TCR beta sequences reportedly achieved was accurate prediction of HLA-A and HLA-B alleles in most subjects. Confirmation was obtained in vitro that a few CMV-associated chains are specific for CMV antigens.

This clone was observed once. The antigen is undetermined. PCR involved 60 Vbeta and 13 Jbeta primers. Clones were sequenced by immunoSEQ multiplex PCR, and TCRdb holds only the in-frame ones, with some missing. The sample has 130,000 to 150,000 clones; about 85% are singletons. The CDR3 is 12 residues long. Trimming removed 6 bases from V and 9 bases from J; junction bases left unmatched: 6. Germline CDR1 reads SQVTM; CDR2 reads ANQGSEA. Sequenced sample: PBMCs. This sequence originates from a boy younger than 10 in good health and CMV-seronegative. This chain uses TRBV29-1 with TRBJ2-1; 9 positions match TRBD2. As DNA, the CDR3 is TGCAGCGTAGGTAGCGGGAGTGGTGAGCAGTTCTTC. Protein product: CSVGSGSGEQFF.